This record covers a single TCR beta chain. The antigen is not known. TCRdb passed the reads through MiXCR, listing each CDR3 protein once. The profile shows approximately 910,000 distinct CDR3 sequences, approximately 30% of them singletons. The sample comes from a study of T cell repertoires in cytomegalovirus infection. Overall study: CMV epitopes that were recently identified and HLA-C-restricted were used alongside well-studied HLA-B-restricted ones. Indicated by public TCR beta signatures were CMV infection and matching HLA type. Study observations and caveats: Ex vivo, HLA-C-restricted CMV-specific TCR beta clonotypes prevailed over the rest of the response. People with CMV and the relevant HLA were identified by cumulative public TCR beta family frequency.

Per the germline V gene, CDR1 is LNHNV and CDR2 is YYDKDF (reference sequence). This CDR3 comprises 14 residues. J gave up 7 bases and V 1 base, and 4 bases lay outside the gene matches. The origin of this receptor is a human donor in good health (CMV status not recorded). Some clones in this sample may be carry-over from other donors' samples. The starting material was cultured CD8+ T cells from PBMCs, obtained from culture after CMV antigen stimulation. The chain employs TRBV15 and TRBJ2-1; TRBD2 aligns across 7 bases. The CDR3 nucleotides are TGTGCCACCAGCAGAGTTCAGGGAGGGAATGAGCAGTTCTTC. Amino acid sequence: CATSRVQGGNEQFF. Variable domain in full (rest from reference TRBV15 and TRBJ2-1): DAMVIQNPRYQVTQFGKPVTLSCSQTLNHNVMYWYQQKSSQAPKLLFHYYDKDFNNEADTPDNFQSRRPNTSFCFLDIRSPGLGDTAMYLCATSRVQGGNEQFFGPGTRLTVL.